This T cell receptor (beta chain) was retrieved from a study of shared clonotypes between healthy human individuals. Sequencing was performed with immunoSEQ multiplex PCR; in TCRdb, only in-frame clones are kept and a portion is missing. The sample lists over 700,000 clones; roughly 72% were seen once. J lost 2 bases, V lost 0 bases, and 6 bases had no gene match. CDR3 length: 16 amino acids. Germline CDR1 is SGHRS and CDR2 is YFSETQ. This clone was detected only a few times. Other DNA sequences in the sample encode the same CDR3. V is TRBV5-1 and J is TRBJ2-3, with 7 bases identical to TRBD2. The specimen was memory CD4+ T cells sorted from blood. Specified subset: CD45RA-negative fraction. The clonotype was recovered from a woman aged 25 to 39 in good health. The CDR3 DNA follows: TGCGCCAGCAGCTTGGGGGCTAGCGGAAACACAGATACGCAGTATTTT. It specifies CASSLGASGNTDTQYF.